The text below deals with one T cell receptor beta chain. What it recognizes is unknown. The data stem from a study of T cell responses to AZD1222 COVID-19 vaccine. As for the study in general: Analysis merged second doses at about 4 or about 12 weeks. Study-wide points: Vaccination with two AZD1222 doses was followed by a rise in Spike-specific TCR breadth and depth. Clonal diversity was possibly underestimated; the donors were predominantly white British and more often female.

TCRdb keeps only in-frame clones here, not all; method: immunoSEQ multiplex PCR. In the table there are 120,000 or so clones, roughly nine tenths of which are singletons. Germline CDR1 and CDR2: MNHNY and SVGAGI (reference sequence). The CDR3 has 14 amino acids. V shed 5 bases and J shed 3 bases, with 13 bases lying between them. The sample in question was peripheral blood, obtained on day 0 of AZD1222 vaccination. This clonotype was obtained from an adult in good health. The chain carries TRBV6-6 and TRBJ1-1; possible D gene TRBD1, 6 bases. CDR3 region: CASSLRDTYTEAFF. In DNA form, the CDR3 reads TGTGCCAGCAGTCTACGGGACACCTACACTGAAGCTTTCTTT.